Listed below are T cell receptor beta chains from one sample, sequenced in a study of blood T cell repertoires in COVID-19. Profiled with immunoSEQ multiplex PCR; TCRdb holds only in-frame clones, not every one. This table holds roughly 300,000 clones, roughly 93% found once. The specimen was PBMCs or T cells enriched from blood (not recorded which). All receptors derive from a middle-aged woman with acute COVID-19. Each CDR3 is given with its conserved first and last residue. Clone size is not always given. Where it is, it says once, few, many or a class for expanded clones.

abundance | j_gene | v_gene | CDR3aa
NA | TRBJ2-7 | TRBV7-2 | CASGAGDRRYEQYF
NA | TRBJ1-1 | TRBV23-1 | CASSQSRSYRPQTTEAFF
NA | TRBJ2-7 | TRBV18 | CASSPGSSYEQYF
once | TRBJ2-7 | TRBV4-1 | CASSHWTSGDYEQYF
NA | TRBJ2-1 | TRBV7-2 | CASSSQETSGRKFF
NA | TRBJ1-1 | TRBV18 | CASSATPGGNTEAFF
NA | TRBJ1-1 | TRBV19 | CASIGTGFGGTEAFF
NA | TRBJ1-2 | TRBV5-5 | CASSTEQNPYGYTF
NA | TRBJ1-5 | TRBV25-1 | CASSETGGGNQPQHF
few | TRBJ1-1 | TRBV28 | CASRAGTGARGTEAFF
NA | TRBJ1-5 | TRBV18 | CASSPSGRGHQPQHF
NA | TRBJ2-7 | TRBV5-6 | CASSARTGESYEQYF
NA | TRBJ2-3 | TRBV7-2 | CASSLGWATPSTDTQYF
NA | TRBJ2-7 | TRBV18 | CASSPVAGGPLDEQYF
NA | TRBJ1-4 | TRBV19 | CASKPRPGTARATNEKLFF
once | TRBJ1-1 | TRBV28 | CASSSWGQGWTEAFF
once | TRBJ2-7 | TRBV4-3 | CASSQDVGGEQYF
NA | TRBJ2-7 | TRBV2 | CASSGEFHFSF
NA | TRBJ2-5 | TRBV15 | CATSHERETPYF
NA | TRBJ1-3 | TRBV4-2 | CASSRTGNSGNTIYF
NA | TRBJ1-2 | TRBV15 | CATSGLQGNGYTF
NA | TRBJ1-2 | TRBV28 | CASTTGLFYGYTF